The clone carrying this T cell receptor (beta chain) has only a few counts. No antigen is known for it. Compared with germline, one end of the junction differs, possibly owing to a read error. A second PCR of 7 to 11 cycles used a sample-barcoded 5' primer and a J-beta primer mix. TCRdb re-derived calls from the 5' RACE reads in MiXCR, one entry per CDR3 protein. The sample has around 990,000 distinct CDR3 sequences, 20% to 25% seen once. The data belong to a study of blood T cells in healthy people across ages. Study details: Template switching recovered approximately one barcoded beta molecule for every two T cells. Notes on the study in general: Because sorting was not performed, PBMCs prevented conclusive naive versus antigen-experienced comparison.

Germline-derived CDR1 and CDR2 are LGHNT and FRNRAP. The CDR3 has 15 amino acids. The same sample was also studied in work on T cells of mothers and their children.

Sequenced material: blood. The source is a girl under 10 years old in good health. This chain joins TRBV12-5 and TRBJ2-5; TRBD1 aligns across 9 bases. The CDR3 loop is CASGKDRGGYNERFF. For the CDR3, the DNA is TGTGCTAGTGGAAAGGACAGGGGAGGATACAATGAGCGGTTCTTC.